These 20 T cell receptor beta chains were all obtained from the same sample, sequenced in a study of metastatic and nonmetastatic thyroid tumors. TCRdb re-called clones via MiXCR from the PCR reads. The sample shows tens of thousands of clones, about 30% of them seen only once. Every patient underwent thyroid surgery untreated. The sequenced sample consisted of blood. These receptors were obtained from a female donor with papillary thyroid cancer or a benign thyroid nodule (not recorded which). Some clones in this sample may be carry-over from other donors' samples.

This clone was counted many times. The rearrangement joins TRBV6-1 to TRBJ1-6; 9 bases map to TRBD1. The junction had 6 bases not matched to a gene; V was cut back by 5 bases and J by 7 bases. This CDR3 has 15 amino acids. In germline, CDR1 is MNHNS, CDR2 SASEGT. The CDR3 reads CASSFGQGLNSPLHF. CDR3 nucleotide sequence: TGTGCCAGCAGTTTCGGACAGGGGCTAAATTCACCCCTCCACTTT.

Comments on this clone: The junction shows a germline mismatch at one end, possibly a read error. The chain couples TRBV19 to TRBJ1-5; 8 nucleotides align to TRBD1. This CDR3 region has 14 residues. Germline CDR1 LNHDA, CDR2 SQIVND (reference sequence). The CDR3 sequence is CASTGQGPNQPKHF. The CDR3 region has the DNA TGTGCCAGTACCGGACAGGGACCCAACCAGCCCAAGCATTTT.

This clone was found many times. V is TRBV28 and J is TRBJ2-7; the D call may be TRBD1 or TRBD2 (6 bases each). Trimming pared 3 bases from V and 2 bases from J, leaving 11 bases between. In germline, CDR1 is MDHEN, CDR2 SYDVKM. The CDR3 covers 14 residues. Written as DNA, the CDR3 is TGTGCCAGCAGTTTCGGGGGCAAACCCTACGAGCAGTACTTC. It is translated as CASSFGGKPYEQYF.

This clone was recorded at least ten times. An end of the junction does not agree with germline; a read error may underlie this. This sequence joins TRBV6-1 and TRBJ2-7; D tentatively fits TRBD1 or TRBD2 (5 bases each). This CDR3 region has 15 residues. The V gene's germline CDR1 is MNHNS and CDR2 SASEGT. The CDR3 DNA follows: TGTGCCAGCGGACCGGGGACGTCAATCACCTACGGGCAGTACTTC. Its translation is CASGPGTSITYGQYF.

About this clone itself: This CDR3 is missing its conserved last phenylalanine or tryptophan, likely due to a read error. The CDR3 DNA follows: TGTGCCAGCACGGGAGGGAGACACACCGGGCAGCTGTTTTAT. This codes for CASTGGRHTGQLFY. The V and J genes are TRBV28 and TRBJ2-2; TRBD2 agrees at 8 bases. The CDR3 has 14 residues. The V gene's germline CDR1 is MDHEN and CDR2 SYDVKM.

The chain links TRBV20-1 to TRBJ2-2, with TRBD1 identical over 8 bases. Losses at the gene ends were 3 bases for V and 8 bases for J; bases not matched to a gene: 11. Per germline, CDR1 DFQATT and CDR2 SNEGSKA (reference sequence). This CDR3 region has 15 residues. CDR3 amino acids: CSASVPGQESGELFF. The CDR3 coding sequence is TGCAGTGCTAGTGTTCCGGGACAGGAGTCAGGGGAGCTGTTTTTT.

Ten or more counts support this clone. J is TRBJ2-2 and V is TRBV7-9; 7 bases agree with TRBD1. This CDR3 comprises 15 residues. The ends lost 4 bases at V and 1 base at J; junction bases unmatched: 3. CDR1 and CDR2 (germline): SEHNR, FQNEAQ (reference sequence). As DNA, the CDR3 is TGTGCCAGCAGCTCTACAGGGGAGAACACCGGGGAGCTGTTTTTT. Amino acid sequence: CASSSTGENTGELFF.

This clone came up once. The chain links TRBV6-1 to TRBJ1-2; 7 bases map to TRBD1. CDR3 length: 15 amino acids. After removal of 5 bases from V and 5 bases from J, the junction contained 11 bases not matched to a gene. Germline V gene sequence: CDR1 MNHNS, CDR2 SASEGT. Here the CDR3 reads CASSPPTGNRYGYTF. The CDR3 nucleotides are TGTGCCAGCAGTCCCCCGACAGGGAACAGATATGGCTACACCTTC.

Written as DNA, the CDR3 is TGTGCCAGCAGCTTAGAGACCGGGGAGCTGTTTTTT. It yields the protein CASSLETGELFF. The chain uses TRBV28 and TRBJ2-2; D call uncertain. CDR3 size: 12 residues. Trimming shortened V by 6 bases and J by 5 bases, and 7 bases separated the two germline ends. Germline-derived CDR1 and CDR2 are MDHEN and SYDVKM.

This clone was seen repeatedly, ten times or more. This sequence joins TRBV18 and TRBJ2-2, with D perhaps TRBD1 or TRBD2 (5 bases each). The V and J ends lost 3 bases and 6 bases respectively, with 5 bases between them. CDR1 KGHSH and CDR2 LQKENI come from the germline V gene. The CDR3 has 12 amino acids. The CDR3 coding sequence is TGTGCCAGCTCACCGGGACCCGGGGAGCTGTTTTTT. Its translation is CASSPGPGELFF.

This clone showed up many times. V and J are TRBV19 and TRBJ2-7; 10 bases agree with TRBD1. The germline V gene encodes CDR1 LNHDA and CDR2 SQIVND (reference sequence). The CDR3 has 15 residues. V dropped 5 bases and J dropped 5; count of bases not matched to a gene: 9. This chain's CDR3 is CASSLAGTGEHEQYF. The CDR3 nucleotides are TGTGCCAGTAGTCTAGCCGGGACAGGGGAGCACGAGCAGTACTTC.

This chain uses TRBV20-1 with TRBJ2-5, with TRBD1 matching 11 bases. CDR1 is DFQATT, CDR2 SNEGSKA, per germline (reference sequence). V lost 5 bases and J lost 9; bases outside the gene matches: 11. The CDR3 is 14 residues long. The CDR3 bases are TGCAGTGCTGGGATCCGGACAGGGGGCGAGTCCCAGTACTTC. It codes for CSAGIRTGGESQYF.

The chain uses TRBV20-1 and TRBJ1-2, with unresolved D. The CDR3 totals 14 residues. Between the trimmed V and J ends, which lost 6 bases and 3 bases, there was a span of 17 bases. CDR1 is DFQATT and CDR2 is SNEGSKA in the germline V gene (reference sequence). The chain's CDR3 is CSASSEYPDYGYTF. Here the CDR3 DNA reads TGCAGTGCGTCGTCCGAGTACCCCGACTATGGCTACACCTTC.

The V gene is TRBV4-1, the J gene TRBJ1-6; D gene uncertain. Between the trimmed V and J ends, which lost 0 bases and 9 bases, there was a span of 6 bases. This CDR3 has 13 residues. Germline assignment: CDR1 MGHRA and CDR2 YSYEKL. The CDR3 DNA follows: TGCGCCAGCAGCCAAGAAAGGAGTTCACCCCTCCACTTT. Amino acids: CASSQERSSPLHF.

The table lists this clone with many counts. This chain connects TRBV3-1 to TRBJ2-6; a weak D match, TRBD1 (6 bases). This CDR3 region has 16 residues. V lost 3 bases to trimming and J lost 2 bases, with 11 bases between them. From germline, CDR1 is LGHDT and CDR2 YNNKEL (reference sequence). The CDR3 DNA is TGTGCCAGCAGCCAGGGCAGGGGACCTGGGGCCAACGTCCTGACTTTC. Protein product: CASSQGRGPGANVLTF.

This clone was picked up many times. The chain recombines TRBV30 with TRBJ2-3, with no clear D. V was clipped by 4 bases and J by 2 bases, with 13 bases between them. This CDR3 comprises 14 residues. Germline assignment: CDR1 GTSNPN and CDR2 SVGIG (reference sequence). The CDR3 coding sequence is TGTGCCTGGATAGGCCAGGTACCCACAGATACGCAGTATTTT. Residues: CAWIGQVPTDTQYF.

This clone turned up a few times. This may arise from a read error, as a much more abundant clone is one base away. CDR3: CAISGTGANEQFF. As DNA, the CDR3 is TGTGCCATCAGTGGGACAGGGGCAAATGAGCAGTTCTTC. The V gene is TRBV10-3, the J gene TRBJ2-1; TRBD1 matches at 9 bases. The CDR3 is made up of 13 amino acids. V shed 4 bases, J shed 7 bases, and the junction held 2 bases outside the gene matches. Germline V gives CDR1 ENHRY, CDR2 SYGVKD.

This chain uses TRBV4-2 with TRBJ1-2, with 9 bases matching TRBD1. CDR1 and CDR2 from the germline V gene are LGHNA and YNFKEQ. This CDR3 is built from 16 residues. The V gene end was trimmed by 0 bases and the J gene end by 7 bases; junction bases not matched to a gene: 9. The CDR3 DNA is TGTGCCAGCAGCCAAGATCATGGGGACAGGGTCTGTGGCTACACCTTC. Translation gives CASSQDHGDRVCGYTF.

V and J are TRBV7-2 and TRBJ1-2; D not resolved. CDR3 length: 15 amino acids. Between the trimmed V and J ends, which lost 1 base and 1 base, there was a span of 10 bases. CDR1 is SGHTA and CDR2 is FQGNSA in the germline V gene. The CDR3 nucleotides read TGTGCCAGCAGCTTAGTGATCGGCGGTAACTATGGCTACACCTTC. Amino acid sequence: CASSLVIGGNYGYTF.

Note on this clone: The DNA is omitted, as the CDR3 cannot be located on it reliably, and the CDR3 follows TCRdb's listing. The CDR3 is CASILGGGTWSTDTQYF. This chain joins TRBV12-3 or TRBV12-4 and TRBJ2-3; the table's D gene call, TRBD2, was not cross checked with the DNA. The CDR3 comprises 17 residues, both ends counted.